The text below deals with one T cell receptor beta chain. Its antigen is currently unknown. CDR1 is MGHDK, CDR2 SYGVNS, per germline. With 3 bases removed from V and 4 bases from J, the gap between germline ends came to 15 bases. This CDR3 comprises 15 residues. TCRdb's copy holds only in-frame clones and misses some; the assay was immunoSEQ multiplex PCR. This table holds a few million clones, approximately 94% found once. The data were taken from a study of shared clonotypes between healthy human individuals. On the study more broadly: Participating donors consisted of two women and a few men aged 18 to 49. Overall study findings and caveats: Relative to memory subsets, naive subsets generally showed larger estimated richness. The sampled material consisted only of blood, and tissue repertoires are likely to differ.

There were only Caucasian adults among the donors, and all lived in Nashville, Tennessee. Sequenced input: naive CD4+ T cells sorted from blood. Subset defined: CD45RA+ positively selected. This clonotype was sampled from a man aged 18 to 30 in good health. This chain joins TRBV25-1 and TRBJ2-5; a weak D match, TRBD1 (6 bases). CDR3 coding DNA: TGTGCCAGCAGTGATTACGGCAGGGGTGGAGAGACCCAGTACTTC. This sequence encodes CASSDYGRGGETQYF.